Below, 20 T cell receptor beta chains from the same sample are listed, as sequenced in a study of T cells in Graves' hyperthyroidism and ophthalmopathy. Amplified TCR beta CDR3 regions derived from RNA transcripts. A first-round RT-PCR of the TCR CDR3 used the HTBI primer set. A single record per CDR3 protein comes from TCRdb applying MiXCR to the multiplex PCR reads. The table has about 380,000 distinct CDR3 sequences, roughly 14% seen once. Sequencing was carried out using blood. These receptors originate from an older woman with Graves' hyperthyroidism.

V and J are TRBV4-1 and TRBJ2-1; 15 bases fit TRBD2. With V trimmed by 3 bases and J by 5 bases, 5 bases remained unmatched. The CDR3 extends over 17 amino acids. Germline CDR1 and CDR2: MGHRA and YSYEKL. The CDR3 spells CASSQGLAGGPHNEQFF. The CDR3, as DNA: TGCGCCAGCAGCCAGGGACTAGCGGGAGGTCCCCACAATGAGCAGTTCTTC.

This clonotype was observed many times. The rearrangement uses TRBV20-1 and TRBJ2-3, with a weak D call TRBD2 (6 bases). The CDR3 is made up of 12 amino acids. CDR1 is DFQATT and CDR2 is SNEGSKA in the germline V gene (reference sequence). V was pared by 4 bases and J by 3 bases, with 8 bases between. The CDR3 region is CSANGRTDTQYF. CDR3 DNA sequence: TGCAGTGCTAACGGGAGAACAGATACGCAGTATTTT.

The J gene is TRBJ2-5, the V gene TRBV20-1; D could derive from TRBD1 or TRBD2 (5 bases each). CDR1 is DFQATT and CDR2 is SNEGSKA in the germline V gene (reference sequence). The CDR3 is 15 amino acids. Trimming removed 0 bases from V and 5 bases from J, with 16 bases in between. The CDR3 region has the DNA TGCAGTGCTAGAGATCAGGGCCGGGGACGGGAGACCCAGTACTTC. It encodes CSARDQGRGRETQYF.

In this sample, this clonotype turned up many times. One junction end disagrees with the germline gene, perhaps due to a read error. The chain links TRBV12-3 or TRBV12-4 to TRBJ1-1; possible D gene TRBD1, 5 bases. The CDR3 loop spans 14 amino acids. The DNA for the CDR3 is TGTGCCAGCAAACTACAGGCGAGGAACACTGAAGCTTCCTTT. Translating gives CASKLQARNTEASF.

This clonotype was observed many times. J is TRBJ2-1 and V is TRBV6-2 or TRBV6-3, with 8 bases fitting TRBD1. After removal of 4 bases from V and 5 bases from J, the junction contained 13 bases not matched to a gene. Germline lookup yields CDR1 MNHEY and CDR2 SVGEGT. The CDR3 contains 17 residues. CDR3 sequence: CASSLTPDRVFNNEQFF. The DNA of the CDR3 is TGTGCCAGCAGTTTAACGCCGGACAGGGTTTTCAACAATGAGCAGTTCTTC.

This clonotype has a count of ten or more. The genes are TRBV7-3 and TRBJ2-3; maybe TRBD1 (7 bases). Germline CDR1 SGHTA, CDR2 FQGTGA. V was trimmed by 5 bases and J by 3 bases, leaving 12 bases between them. The CDR3 is made up of 14 amino acids. The DNA of the CDR3 is TGTGCCAGCAGCCAGGGGGGTTCGACAGATACGCAGTATTTT. This codes for CASSQGGSTDTQYF.

This clonotype was seen more than once but under ten times. This chain links TRBV9 with TRBJ1-3; 7 bases align to TRBD1. CDR1 is SGDLS and CDR2 is YYNGEE in the germline V gene. Trimming at V came to 0 bases and at J to 0 bases, leaving 9 bases not matched to a gene. The length of the CDR3 is 18 residues. The CDR3 nucleotides read TGTGCCAGCAGCGTAGCCCCCGCCGACAGGGCCTCTGGAAACACCATATATTTT. Its translation is CASSVAPADRASGNTIYF.

The chain joins TRBV6-2 or TRBV6-3 to TRBJ2-3; D call uncertain. The length of the CDR3 is 15 residues. Trimming pared 2 bases from V and 0 bases from J, leaving 9 bases between. Germline loops: CDR1 MNHEY, CDR2 SVGEGT. CDR3 sequence: CASSYRRPSTDTQYF. The CDR3 DNA reads as TGTGCCAGCAGTTACCGCAGACCTAGCACAGATACGCAGTATTTT.

This clonotype was detected only a few times. The gene calls are TRBV6-5 and TRBJ2-7; 8 bases line up with TRBD2. Per the germline V gene, CDR1 is MNHEY and CDR2 is SVGAGI. V shed 2 bases and J 2 bases; nucleotides not matched to a gene: 11. This CDR3 is built from 17 residues. The CDR3 DNA is TGTGCCAGCAGTTACACCACCGGTTTAGCGGGAACCTACGAGCAGTACTTC. Its protein is CASSYTTGLAGTYEQYF.

This clonotype was counted many times. The V call is TRBV10-3, the J call TRBJ2-3, with D possibly TRBD1 on 6 matching bases. Trimming shortened V by 5 bases and J by 5 bases, and 8 bases separated the two germline ends. Germline lookup yields CDR1 ENHRY and CDR2 SYGVKD. The CDR3 is made up of 12 amino acids. The chain's CDR3 is CAISSGEDTQYF. In nucleotides, the CDR3 is TGTGCCATCAGTTCAGGGGAAGATACGCAGTATTTT.

This clonotype has at least ten counts. V is TRBV12-3 or TRBV12-4 and J is TRBJ2-7; 7 positions match TRBD1. This CDR3 comprises 13 residues. With 3 bases clipped from V and 4 bases from J, the junction kept 3 bases outside the gene matches. CDR3 nucleotides: TGTGCCAGCAGTTTCAACAGGGGATACGAGCAGTACTTC. Translating gives CASSFNRGYEQYF.

This clonotype occurred many times. This chain links TRBV28 with TRBJ1-5; a weak D match, TRBD1 (6 bases). V was trimmed by 3 bases and J by 7 bases, leaving 13 bases between them. The CDR3 has 14 residues. Germline V gene lookup returns CDR1 MDHEN and CDR2 SYDVKM. The CDR3: CASSFGRGGQPQHF. The CDR3 region has the DNA TGTGCCAGCAGTTTCGGACGTGGGGGCCAGCCCCAGCATTTT. The variable domain in full, completed from reference TRBV28 and TRBJ1-5, reads DVKVTQSSRYLVKRTGEKVFLECVQDMDHENMFWYRQDPGLGLRLIYFSYDVKMKEKGDIPEGYSVSREKKERFSLILESASTNQTSMYLCASSFGRGGQPQHFGDGTRLSIL.

Many counts were recorded for this clonotype. V gene TRBV4-1 combines with J gene TRBJ1-1; 9 nucleotides align to TRBD1. V lost 10 bases and J lost 3; bases outside the gene matches: 9. Per the germline V gene, CDR1 is MGHRA and CDR2 is YSYEKL. This CDR3 has 14 amino acids. The CDR3 sequence: CATHKGQGYTEAFF. The CDR3 nucleotides are TGCGCCACCCACAAGGGACAGGGATACACTGAAGCTTTCTTT.

This clonotype was recorded at least ten times. The CDR3 bases are TGTGCCAGCAGCCAAAACCGAAAAAACACCATATATTTT. Protein sequence: CASSQNRKNTIYF. This chain joins TRBV3-1 and TRBJ1-3; D is unclear. V lost 2 bases to trimming and J lost 6 bases, with 8 bases between them. This CDR3 contains 13 residues. Germline assignment: CDR1 LGHDT and CDR2 YNNKEL (reference sequence).

The chain links TRBV30 to TRBJ2-1; D is undetermined. CDR3 length equals 12 residues. Trimming shortened V by 2 bases and J by 2 bases, and 4 bases separated the two germline ends. Germline V lookup: CDR1 GTSNPN, CDR2 SVGIG (reference sequence). For the CDR3, the DNA is TGTGCCTGGAGTAAGCCCTACAATGAGCAGTTCTTC. Translated, it gives CAWSKPYNEQFF.

This clonotype was detected a few times. V gene TRBV7-9 combines with J gene TRBJ2-3; 9 positions match TRBD2. The CDR3 consists of 16 residues. In germline, CDR1 is SEHNR, CDR2 FQNEAQ (reference sequence). V gave up 5 bases and J gave up 3 bases; unmatched junction bases: 9. The CDR3 is CASSPVAGALTDTQYF. The CDR3, as DNA: TGTGCCAGCAGCCCTGTAGCGGGAGCATTGACAGATACGCAGTATTTT.

The V gene is TRBV29-1, the J gene TRBJ2-7, with 11 bases that match TRBD1. V lost 2 bases and J lost 1; bases outside the gene matches: 4. This CDR3 has 15 amino acids. Per germline, CDR1 SQVTM and CDR2 ANQGSEA. CDR3 nucleotide sequence: TGCAGCGTTGAAAGGGGACAGGGGGGATCCTACGAGCAGTACTTC. This codes for CSVERGQGGSYEQYF.

V gene TRBV2 combines with J gene TRBJ2-1; weak D call: TRBD1 (6 bases). Germline lookup yields CDR1 SNHLY and CDR2 FYNNEI. The ends were cut back, 7 bases at V and 4 bases at J, with 14 bases in the middle. The CDR3 totals 14 residues. Written as DNA, the CDR3 is TGTGCCAGCACGGCCGGGACAAGGTACAATGAGCAGTTCTTC. Protein: CASTAGTRYNEQFF.

This clonotype occurred many times. V is TRBV19 and J is TRBJ2-7; no clear D. Germline assignment: CDR1 LNHDA and CDR2 SQIVND (reference sequence). V was cut by 5 bases and J by 3 bases, with 17 bases left in between. The CDR3 runs to 15 residues. The CDR3 nucleotides read TGTGCCAGTAGTGTCTGGTCCGAGCATCGCTACGAGCAGTACTTC. It codes for CASSVWSEHRYEQYF. Together with reference TRBV19 and TRBJ2-7, the CDR3 gives the full variable domain: DGGITQSPKYLFRKEGQNVTLSCEQNLNHDAMYWYRQDPGQGLRLIYYSQIVNDFQKGDIAEGYSVSREKKESFPLTVTSAQKNPTAFYLCASSVWSEHRYEQYFGPGTRLTVT.

This clonotype has a count of ten or more. The chain employs TRBV5-5 and TRBJ2-7; unclear D gene. The CDR3 loop spans 17 amino acids. Germline CDR1 is SGHKS and CDR2 is YYEKEE (reference sequence). The V end was cut by 0 bases, the J end by 0 bases, with 16 bases between. CDR3 sequence (DNA): TGTGCCAGCAGCTTGGCCCTAGGCGCCGCCCCCTCCTACGAGCAGTACTTC. Its translation is CASSLALGAAPSYEQYF.